The present TCR beta chain was sequenced within a study of control samples from healthy donors and cancer patients. J gave up 8 bases and V 2 bases, and 4 bases lay outside the gene matches. This CDR3 is built from 14 residues. Germline CDR1 reads LGHNA; CDR2 reads YSLEER. Produced via immunoSEQ multiplex PCR; TCRdb's table is partial and in-frame only. This table holds about 140,000 clones, roughly 88% found once. The sequenced material came from blood. The clonotype originates from a man between 18 and 29 years old in good health. The chain employs TRBV4-3 and TRBJ2-1, with TRBD1 matching over 9 bases. CDR3: CASSQRQGGDEQFF. As DNA, the CDR3 is TGCGCCAGCAGCCAAAGACAGGGGGGCGATGAGCAGTTCTTC.